The clone carrying this TCR beta chain occurred many times. Its antigen is undetermined. TCRdb re-analysed the 5' RACE reads in MiXCR, keeping a single row per CDR3 protein. The sample consists of approximately 25,000 distinct CDR3 sequences, about a sixth of them appearing once. These data belong to a study of CD8 T cells in ankylosing spondylitis. This CDR3 region has 12 residues. Trimming removed 3 bases at V and 7 bases at J, with 11 bases between. CDR1 is SGDLS and CDR2 is YYNGEE in the germline V gene. General study results and limits: Characteristic of ankylosing spondylitis blood, it appeared, was a TCR beta motif comprising several highly homologous variants. The authors found the disease-linked clones to be CD8+ and relatively rare in peripheral blood.

The rearrangement links TRBV9 to TRBJ2-7; D not resolved. The origin of this receptor is a male donor with ankylosing spondylitis or in good health (not recorded which). Input material: blood. CDR3 bases: TGTGCCAGCAGCGATACAGACGCGGAGCAGTACTTC. Translating it yields CASSDTDAEQYF.